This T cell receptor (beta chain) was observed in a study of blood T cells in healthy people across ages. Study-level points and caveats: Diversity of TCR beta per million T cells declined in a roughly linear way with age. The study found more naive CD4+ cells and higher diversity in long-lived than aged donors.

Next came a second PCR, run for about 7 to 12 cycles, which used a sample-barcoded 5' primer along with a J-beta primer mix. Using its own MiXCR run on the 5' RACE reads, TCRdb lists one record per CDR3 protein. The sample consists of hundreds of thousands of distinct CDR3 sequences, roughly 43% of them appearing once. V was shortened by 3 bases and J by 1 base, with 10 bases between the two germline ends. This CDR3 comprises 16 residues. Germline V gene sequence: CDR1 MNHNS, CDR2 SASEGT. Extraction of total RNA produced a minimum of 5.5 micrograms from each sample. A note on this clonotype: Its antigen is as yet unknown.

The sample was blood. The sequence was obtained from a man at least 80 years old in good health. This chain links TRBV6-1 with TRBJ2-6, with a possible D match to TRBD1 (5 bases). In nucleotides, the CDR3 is TGTGCCAGCAGTGAGATTTCAGGGTCTGGGGCCAACGTCCTGACTTTC. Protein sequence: CASSEISGSGANVLTF.